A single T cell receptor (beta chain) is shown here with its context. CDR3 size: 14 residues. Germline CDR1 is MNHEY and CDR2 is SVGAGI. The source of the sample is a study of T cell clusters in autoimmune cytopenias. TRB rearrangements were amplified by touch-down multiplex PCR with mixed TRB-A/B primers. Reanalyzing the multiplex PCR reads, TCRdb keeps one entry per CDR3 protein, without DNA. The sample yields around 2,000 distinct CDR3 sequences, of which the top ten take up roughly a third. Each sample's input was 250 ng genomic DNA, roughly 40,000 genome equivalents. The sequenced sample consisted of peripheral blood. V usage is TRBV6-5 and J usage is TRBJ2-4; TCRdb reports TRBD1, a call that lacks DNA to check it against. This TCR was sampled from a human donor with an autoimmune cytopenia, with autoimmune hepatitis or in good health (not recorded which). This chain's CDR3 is CASKTGIAKNIQYF.